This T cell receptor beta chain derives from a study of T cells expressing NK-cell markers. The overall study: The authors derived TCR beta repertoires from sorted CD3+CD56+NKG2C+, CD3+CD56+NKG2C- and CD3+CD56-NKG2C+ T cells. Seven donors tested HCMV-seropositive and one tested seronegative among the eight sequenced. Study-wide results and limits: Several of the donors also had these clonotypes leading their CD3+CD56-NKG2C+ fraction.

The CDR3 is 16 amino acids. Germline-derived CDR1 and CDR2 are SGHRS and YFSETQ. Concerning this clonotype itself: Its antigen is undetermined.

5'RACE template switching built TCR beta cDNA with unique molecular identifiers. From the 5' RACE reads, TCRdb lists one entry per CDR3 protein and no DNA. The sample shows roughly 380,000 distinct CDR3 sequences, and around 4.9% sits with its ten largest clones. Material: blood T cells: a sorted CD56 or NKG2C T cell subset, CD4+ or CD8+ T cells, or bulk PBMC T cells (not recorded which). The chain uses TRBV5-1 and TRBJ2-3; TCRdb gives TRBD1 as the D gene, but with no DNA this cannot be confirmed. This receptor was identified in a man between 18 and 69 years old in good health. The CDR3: CASSLVRGGLTDTQYF.